This TCR beta chain was recorded in a study of CD8+ T cells in alopecia areata. Study-wide context: Among treated patients, oral tofacitinib was administered at 5 to 10 mg twice daily.

This clone showed up just once. Noted treatment: oral pan-JAK inhibitor, 5-10 mg twice daily. Individuals with alopecia areata gave both lesional scalp punch biopsies and peripheral blood for collection. Once RNA had been extracted, it was reverse transcribed into cDNA to act as the sequencing template. The repertoire was sequenced with immunoSEQ multiplex PCR; TCRdb's copy has only in-frame clones and lacks some. There are approximately 180,000 clones in the sample; about 55% occur only once, and approximately 10% lies in the top ten. V was shortened by 4 bases and J by 8 bases, with 5 bases between the two germline ends. CDR1 and CDR2 (germline): WSHSY, SAAADI. The CDR3 covers 10 residues.

The V call is TRBV10-2, the J call TRBJ1-1; D uncertain. Specimen: CD8+ T cells sorted from blood, collected at week 24, from a patient treated with tofacitinib. The origin of this receptor is a human donor with alopecia areata. Written as DNA, the CDR3 is TGCGCCAGCAGTGGTCGGGAAGCTTTCTTT. It specifies CASSGREAFF.